The 26 T cell receptor beta chains below come from one sample, sequenced in a study of shared T cell receptors in the human thymus (TCRdb year 2021). Preparation of the library involved the immunoSEQ multiplex PCR assay. Sourced from immuneACCESS, this table was stored by TCRdb with only in-frame sequences that have V and J called. A share of the clones is absent; for the studies checked, an unresolved V gene accounts for under half, and the remainder has no known explanation. The sample table records about 660,000 clones; roughly 90% of these occur just once. About 0.01% of the sample goes to the ten largest clones. The data also belong to a second study, concerning human thymus T cells.

The sequencing sample was made of thymocytes. The receptors originated from a boy younger than two with a congenital heart defect. Donor details come from another sample of the same person, matched by shared clones.

This sequence joins TRBV30 and TRBJ1-4; TRBD1 matches 8 bases. Losses at the gene ends were 3 bases for V and 5 bases for J; bases not matched to a gene: 5. Germline CDR1 reads GTSNPN; CDR2 reads SVGIG (reference sequence). The length of the CDR3 is 14 residues. The CDR3 DNA reads TGTGCCTGGAGCAAGACAGGGGCGAATGAAAAACTGTTTTTT. Its translation is CAWSKTGANEKLFF.

The chain links TRBV15 to TRBJ2-1; 13 bases map to TRBD2. CDR1 is LNHNV and CDR2 is YYDKDF in the germline V gene (reference sequence). The V segment lost 0 bases and the J segment 7 bases; nucleotides outside the gene matches: 9. This CDR3 contains 18 residues. This CDR3 reads CATSRDREGLAGWNEQFF. CDR3 nucleotides: TGTGCCACCAGCAGAGATCGTGAGGGACTAGCGGGATGGAATGAGCAGTTCTTC.

The CDR3 DNA follows: TGTGCCAGCAGTTTAAATTGGGCTAGCGGGAATTTAAATGAGCAGTTCTTC. Amino acid sequence: CASSLNWASGNLNEQFF. J is TRBJ2-1 and V is TRBV28; the match to TRBD2 covers 9 bases. With V trimmed by 2 bases and J by 7 bases, 12 bases remained unmatched. Germline V CDR1 and CDR2: MDHEN, SYDVKM. This CDR3 has 17 amino acids.

The chain recombines TRBV28 with TRBJ1-1, with D unresolved. CDR3 length: 15 amino acids. Germline values: CDR1 MDHEN, CDR2 SYDVKM. Deletions cut 3 bases from V and 2 bases from J, with 13 bases between. The CDR3 DNA sequence: TGTGCCAGCAGTTTGCGGGGAACAGTTAACACTGAAGCTTTCTTT. Translating it yields CASSLRGTVNTEAFF.

The chain uses TRBV21-1 and TRBJ1-2; the D call TRBD1 from the table was never checked on the DNA. TRBV21-1 is classified as a pseudogene. The CDR3 contains 21 residues. CDR3 sequence (DNA): TGTGCCAGCAGCTGGCGACAGGGTTTGGGATCGATCCTCCGATGTGGCTATGGCTACACCTTC. Translating it yields CASSWRQGLGSILRCGYGYTF.

The DNA for the CDR3 is TGTGCCAGCTCACCGACGACAGGGAGTCCCCAAGAGACCCAGTACTTC. Translation: CASSPTTGSPQETQYF. The V and J genes are TRBV18 and TRBJ2-5, with 7 bases aligning to TRBD1. V lost 3 bases and J lost 1; bases outside the gene matches: 8. Per the germline V gene, CDR1 is KGHSH and CDR2 is LQKENI. CDR3 length: 16 residues.

This rearrangement joins TRBV25-1 to TRBJ2-2; the D gene is possibly TRBD2 (6 bases). The CDR3 contains 13 residues. Germline V gene sequence: CDR1 MGHDK, CDR2 SYGVNS. V gave up 2 bases and J gave up 7 bases, with 8 bases separating them. The CDR3 nucleotides read TGTGCCAGCAGTGAACGGGGGTACGGGGAGCTGTTTTTT. This sequence encodes CASSERGYGELFF.

This sequence joins TRBV6-4 and TRBJ2-1, with D unresolved. This CDR3 contains 16 residues. The germline gives CDR1 MRHNA, CDR2 SNTAGT. Trimming removed 5 bases at V and 0 bases at J, with 14 bases between. CDR3 in DNA: TGTGCCAGCAGTCCAGTGCACCTTAACTCCTACAATGAGCAGTTCTTC. This sequence encodes CASSPVHLNSYNEQFF.

The CDR3 nucleotides are TGTGCCAGCAGTTCCCAGGTGCCCAGGGGCCTAGCGGGAGTGGGTTACAATGAGCAGTTCTTC. This translates into CASSSQVPRGLAGVGYNEQFF. The V gene is TRBV27, the J gene TRBJ2-1; 10 bases align to TRBD2. This CDR3 has 21 residues. Germline lookup yields CDR1 MNHEY and CDR2 SMNVEV (reference sequence). V shed 4 bases and J 4 bases; nucleotides not matched to a gene: 22.

The chain links TRBV20-1 to TRBJ2-7, with 8 bases fitting TRBD2. Germline V CDR1 and CDR2: DFQATT, SNEGSKA (reference sequence). The CDR3 totals 10 residues. V lost 6 bases and J lost 9; bases outside the gene matches: 4. The chain's CDR3 is CSARGGPQYF. CDR3 DNA: TGCAGTGCCCGGGGGGGGCCGCAGTACTTC.

This rearrangement joins TRBV18 to TRBJ1-5; TRBD1 aligns across 7 bases. Germline CDR1 is KGHSH and CDR2 is LQKENI. The length of the CDR3 is 15 residues. V shed 0 bases, J shed 3 bases, and the junction held 2 bases outside the gene matches. The CDR3 loop reads CASSPPGQNNQPQHF. CDR3 nucleotides: TGTGCCAGCTCACCACCGGGACAGAACAATCAGCCCCAGCATTTT.

This clone was recorded a few times. The chain is built from TRBV5-4 and TRBJ2-5, with D tentatively TRBD1 (6 bases). Germline V gene lookup returns CDR1 SGHNT and CDR2 YYREEE (reference sequence). The V end lost 0 bases, the J end lost 9 bases, and 15 bases lay between the germline ends. This CDR3 is 14 amino acids long. The CDR3 coding sequence is TGTGCCAGCAGCTTGGGAGGACACCACAGGGCCCAGTACTTC. This encodes CASSLGGHHRAQYF.

This chain uses TRBV10-3 with TRBJ2-1; 7 nucleotides line up with TRBD2. The CDR3 extends over 14 amino acids. The germline V gene encodes CDR1 ENHRY and CDR2 SYGVKD. Trimming at V came to 7 bases and at J to 3 bases, leaving 6 bases not matched to a gene. CDR3 nucleotide sequence: TGTGCCATCAACGGGGCGGGAGACTACAATGAGCAGTTCTTC. The encoded protein is CAINGAGDYNEQFF.

V is TRBV5-1 and J is TRBJ1-6; weak D call: TRBD1 (5 bases). V was pared by 4 bases and J by 5 bases, with 19 bases between. This CDR3 is 17 amino acids long. Germline V gene lookup returns CDR1 SGHRS and CDR2 YFSETQ. The CDR3 sequence: CASSVEGLKGNNSPLHF. The CDR3 region has the DNA TGCGCCAGCAGCGTGGAAGGGTTGAAGGGGAATAATTCACCCCTCCACTTT. The full variable domain, completed using reference TRBV5-1 and TRBJ1-6, is KAGVTQTPRYLIKTRGQQVTLSCSPISGHRSVSWYQQTPGQGLQFLFEYFSETQRNKGNFPGRFSGRQFSNSRSEMNVSTLELGDSALYLCASSVEGLKGNNSPLHFGNGTRLTVT.

V gene TRBV9 combines with J gene TRBJ2-7, with D possibly TRBD2 on 5 matching bases. V dropped 4 bases and J dropped 3 bases, with 17 bases sitting between them. In germline, CDR1 is SGDLS, CDR2 YYNGEE. This CDR3 has 15 residues. CDR3: CASSNLSLRDYEQYF. The CDR3 nucleotides read TGTGCCAGCAGCAATCTTTCTCTACGGGACTACGAGCAGTACTTC.

The genes are TRBV6-5 and TRBJ2-7, with 10 positions matching TRBD1. The CDR3 has 14 amino acids. Germline CDR1 reads MNHEY; CDR2 reads SVGAGI. Losses at the gene ends were 6 bases for V and 2 bases for J; bases not matched to a gene: 4. The CDR3 loop reads CASSWGTGAYEQYF. CDR3 nucleotide sequence: TGTGCCAGCAGCTGGGGGACAGGGGCCTACGAGCAGTACTTC.

Details on this clone: The same CDR3 can be traced to other DNA sequences in this sample. The DNA of the CDR3 is TGTGCCAGCAGCTTAGGGCGGGTGAACACCGGGGAGCTGTTTTTT. Its translation: CASSLGRVNTGELFF. J is TRBJ2-2 and V is TRBV7-9; D might be TRBD2 (5 bases). CDR3 length: 15 residues. V lost 1 base to trimming and J lost 1 base, with 7 bases between them. From germline, CDR1 is SEHNR and CDR2 FQNEAQ (reference sequence).

The chain carries TRBV6-6 and TRBJ2-1, with 11 bases lining up with TRBD2. CDR1 is MNHNY and CDR2 is SVGAGI in the germline V gene (reference sequence). The length of the CDR3 is 14 residues. V trimming: 10 bases; J trimming: 7 bases; junction bases outside the gene matches: 9. The CDR3 protein is CATRGGLAVNEQFF. The CDR3 DNA follows: TGTGCCACCAGAGGGGGACTAGCGGTAAATGAGCAGTTCTTC.

V and J are TRBV6-6 and TRBJ1-5, with TRBD1 matching 9 bases. Looked up from germline, CDR1 is MNHNY and CDR2 is SVGAGI (reference sequence). The CDR3 covers 15 residues. Trimming took 6 bases from V and 4 from J; bases not matched to a gene: 7. CDR3: CASRSNRGQNQPQHF. CDR3 DNA: TGTGCCAGCAGGAGCAACAGGGGGCAGAATCAGCCCCAGCATTTT.

Points on this clone: The junction departs from the called germline gene at one end, perhaps through a read error. The rearrangement links TRBV2 to TRBJ2-1, with 11 nucleotides matching TRBD2. Germline assignment: CDR1 SNHLY and CDR2 FYNNEI. CDR3 length: 18 residues. CDR3 DNA sequence: TGTGCCAGCAGGGAAGATATACAGGGGACTAGCGGTTACAATGAGCAGTTCTTC. As protein: CASREDIQGTSGYNEQFF.

This chain joins TRBV2 and TRBJ2-1, with D tentatively TRBD2 (5 bases). Trimming cost V 4 bases and J 2 bases, with 12 bases left between them. CDR3 size: 15 residues. Germline CDR1 is SNHLY and CDR2 is FYNNEI. CDR3 DNA: TGTGCCAGCAGTGCGCGAGGGAGTCCCTACAATGAGCAGTTCTTC. Translating gives CASSARGSPYNEQFF.

This chain joins TRBV15 and TRBJ2-1, with TRBD2 identical over 7 bases. V trimming: 0 bases; J trimming: 7 bases; junction bases outside the gene matches: 12. This CDR3 has 17 residues. Germline V gene data show CDR1 as LNHNV and CDR2 as YYDKDF (reference sequence). In DNA form, the CDR3 reads TGTGCCACCAGCAGAGATAATTGGGCTAGCGGTCCAAATGAGCAGTTCTTC. It encodes CATSRDNWASGPNEQFF.

The chain combines TRBV29-1 with TRBJ2-2; 10 bases line up with TRBD1. CDR1 and CDR2 from the germline V gene are SQVTM and ANQGSEA. This CDR3 is built from 13 residues. V shed 7 bases and J 6 bases; nucleotides not matched to a gene: 5. CDR3 sequence (DNA): TGCAGCGGATTGGGACAGGGGTCCGGGGAGCTGTTTTTT. This sequence encodes CSGLGQGSGELFF.

This clone was seen just once. This chain joins TRBV21-1 and TRBJ2-7; the D call TRBD1 from the table was never checked on the DNA. TRBV21-1 is reported as a pseudogene. This CDR3 has 14 residues. CDR3 loop: CASSKRDRNYEQYF. The CDR3 DNA reads as TGTGCCAGCAGCAAACGGGACAGAAACTACGAGCAGTACTTC.

The V and J genes are TRBV27 and TRBJ2-1, with 7 bases lining up with TRBD2. V dropped 5 bases and J dropped 3; count of bases not matched to a gene: 10. Germline loops: CDR1 MNHEY, CDR2 SMNVEV (reference sequence). CDR3 length: 16 residues. The CDR3 sequence is CASSRPGGGIYNEQFF. DNA for the CDR3: TGTGCCAGCAGTCGCCCGGGAGGTGGGATCTACAATGAGCAGTTCTTC.

In its sample, this clone was seen once. This sequence joins TRBV5-1 and TRBJ1-1; 8 nucleotides agree with TRBD1. In germline, CDR1 is SGHRS, CDR2 YFSETQ. V was clipped by 0 bases and J by 4 bases; unmatched bases: 8. CDR3 length: 16 amino acids. The CDR3 DNA follows: TGCGCCAGCAGCTTGGTTGAGGGCAGGGGGCCCACTGAAGCTTTCTTT. Protein sequence: CASSLVEGRGPTEAFF.